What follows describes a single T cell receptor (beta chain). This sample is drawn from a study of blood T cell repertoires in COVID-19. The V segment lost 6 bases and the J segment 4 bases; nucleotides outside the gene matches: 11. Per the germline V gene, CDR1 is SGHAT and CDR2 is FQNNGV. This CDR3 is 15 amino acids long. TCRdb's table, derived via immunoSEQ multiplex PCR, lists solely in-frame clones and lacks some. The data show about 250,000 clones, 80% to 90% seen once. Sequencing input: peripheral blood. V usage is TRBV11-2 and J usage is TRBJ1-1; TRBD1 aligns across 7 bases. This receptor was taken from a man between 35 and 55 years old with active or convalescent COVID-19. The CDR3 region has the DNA TGTGCCAGCAGGTCCCCTCGGGACAGACTCACTGAAGCTTTCTTT. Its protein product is CASRSPRDRLTEAFF.